This T cell receptor (beta chain) was documented in a study of CD8 T cells in ankylosing spondylitis. There are many counts of this clonotype. Its specificity is unknown. The study's findings and limits: It was reported that disease-linked clones were significantly enriched in matched ankylosing spondylitis synovial fluid. A TCR beta motif made of fewer than ten highly homologous variants seemed typical of ankylosing spondylitis blood.

V was pared by 3 bases and J by 8 bases, with 13 bases between. This CDR3 contains 13 residues. Germline V gene lookup returns CDR1 LNHDA and CDR2 SQIVND (reference sequence). Scientists made TCR beta libraries using quantitative 5'-RACE with molecular barcodes. A single record per CDR3 protein comes from TCRdb applying MiXCR to the 5' RACE reads. The repertoire holds around 140,000 distinct CDR3 sequences, with roughly 10% as singletons. Material: blood, either unsorted or a sorted T cell fraction (not recorded which). The clonotype was recovered from a female donor with ankylosing spondylitis or in good health (not recorded which). This chain connects TRBV19 to TRBJ1-1, with D unclear. CDR3 amino acids: CASSIAPKLEAFF. CDR3 sequence (DNA): TGTGCCAGTAGTATCGCTCCGAAACTGGAAGCTTTCTTT.